The sequence of this T cell receptor (beta chain) was determined in a study of memory CD4+ T cells and cytomegalovirus serostatus. The overall study: Healthy Belgian adult donors included about 10 CMV-positive and 24 CMV-negative people. Notes on the study in general: Each of approximately 73 CMV-associated TCRbeta sequences occurred in one to five individuals.

Concerning this clone: The antigen is not known.

V lost 3 bases, J lost 5 bases, and 7 bases stayed unmatched. This CDR3 contains 15 residues. CDR1 is LNHDA, CDR2 SQIVND, per germline (reference sequence). Single viable CD3+CD4+CD8-CD45RO+ cells were sorted as the memory CD4+ T cells. Positive selection with CD4 microbeads enriched total CD4+ T cells. In the study's own analysis: After removing out-of-frame reads, over 2 million distinct TCRbeta sequences remained. Only in-frame clones appear in the TCRdb table, and some are missing; sequencing was by immunoSEQ multiplex PCR. V, J and clone size were drawn from that table, and D and trimming were deduced from the DNA. The data contain approximately 70,000 clones, about 70% of them seen just once; the ten biggest clones take up about 4.8%.

The chain uses TRBV19 and TRBJ2-5, with 9 positions matching TRBD2. The specimen sequenced was memory CD4+ T cells from blood. The TCR was taken from an adult in good health and CMV-seropositive. The CDR3 coding sequence is TGTGCCAGTAGTATGAGTAATAGCGGGGGTGAGACCCAGTACTTC. This gives the protein CASSMSNSGGETQYF.